This T cell receptor beta chain was obtained from a study of T-cell reconstitution after alpha-beta-depleted transplantation in children. Unique molecular identifiers were built into the TCRbeta library. Using its own MiXCR run on the PCR reads, TCRdb lists one record per CDR3 protein. Of under 400,000 distinct CDR3 sequences in the sample, around 25% are singletons; the top ten hold roughly 11%. Study-wide points: There were some patients whose high TCRbeta diversity at day 60 came from surviving recipient T cells and thymic progenitors. Diversity and T-cell counts at one year after transplant derived mostly from new T cells. At around two months after transplant, the alpha-beta T cells were reportedly derived from several hundred expanded clones that came from non-depleted graft cells.

This clonotype occurred a few times. Its antigen remains unidentified. Germline loops: CDR1 MNHEY, CDR2 SVGEGT. This CDR3 contains 15 residues. Trimming stripped 2 bases from V and 8 bases from J, with 16 bases between. The source of this sequence is a male patient between 5 and 17 years old who had a stem cell transplant for acute lymphoblastic leukemia, so the T cells may come from the graft donor. The starting material was PBMCs, mostly from graft donor cells, obtained 180 days after TCRalphabeta/CD19-depleted stem cell transplant. This chain joins TRBV6-2 or TRBV6-3 and TRBJ2-4; no clear D gene. The CDR3 coding sequence is TGTGCCAGCAGTTACGGGAAGGTGGGGTCGGACATTCAGTACTTC. It yields the protein CASSYGKVGSDIQYF.